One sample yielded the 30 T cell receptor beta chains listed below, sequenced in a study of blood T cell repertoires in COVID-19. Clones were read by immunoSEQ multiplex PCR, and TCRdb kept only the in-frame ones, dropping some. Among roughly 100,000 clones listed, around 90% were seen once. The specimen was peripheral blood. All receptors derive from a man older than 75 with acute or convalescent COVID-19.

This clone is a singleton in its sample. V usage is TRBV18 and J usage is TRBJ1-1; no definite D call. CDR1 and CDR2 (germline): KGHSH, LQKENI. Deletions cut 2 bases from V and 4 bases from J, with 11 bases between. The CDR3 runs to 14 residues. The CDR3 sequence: CASSPGREATEAFF. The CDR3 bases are TGTGCCAGCTCACCAGGGCGGGAGGCCACTGAAGCTTTCTTT. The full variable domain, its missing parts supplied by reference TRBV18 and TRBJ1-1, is NAGVMQNPRHLVRRRGQEARLRCSPMKGHSHVYWYRQLPEEGLKFMVYLQKENIIDESGMPKERFSAEFPKEGPSILRIQQVVRGDSAAYFCASSPGREATEAFFGQGTRLTVV.

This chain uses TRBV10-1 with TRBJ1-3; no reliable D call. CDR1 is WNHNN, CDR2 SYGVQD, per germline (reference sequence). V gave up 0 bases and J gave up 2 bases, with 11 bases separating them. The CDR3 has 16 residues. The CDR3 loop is CASSESRLFAGNTIYF. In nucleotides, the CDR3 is TGCGCCAGCAGTGAGTCGAGACTGTTCGCTGGAAACACCATATATTTT.

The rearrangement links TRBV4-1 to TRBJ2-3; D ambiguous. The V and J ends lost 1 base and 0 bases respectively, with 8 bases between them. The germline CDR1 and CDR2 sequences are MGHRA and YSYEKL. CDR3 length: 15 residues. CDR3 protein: CASSQGLYSTDTQYF. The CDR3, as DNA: TGCGCCAGCAGCCAAGGCCTCTACAGCACAGATACGCAGTATTTT.

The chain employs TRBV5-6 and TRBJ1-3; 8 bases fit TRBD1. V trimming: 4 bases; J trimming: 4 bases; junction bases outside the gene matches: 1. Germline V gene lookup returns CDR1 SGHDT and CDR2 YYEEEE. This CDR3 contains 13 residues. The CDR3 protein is CASSRTGGNTIYF. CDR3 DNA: TGTGCCAGCAGCCGGACAGGGGGAAACACCATATATTTT.

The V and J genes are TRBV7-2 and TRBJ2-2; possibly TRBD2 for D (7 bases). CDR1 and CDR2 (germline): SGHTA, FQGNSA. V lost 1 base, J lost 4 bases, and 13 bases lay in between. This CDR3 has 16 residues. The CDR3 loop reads CASSLVGGGPTGELFF. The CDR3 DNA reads TGTGCCAGCAGCTTAGTTGGGGGGGGGCCCACCGGGGAGCTGTTTTTT.

CDR3 in DNA: TGCGCCAGCAGTCTTCTAGCGGTCACCGTTAATGAGCAGTTCTTC. Translating gives CASSLLAVTVNEQFF. This sequence joins TRBV5-1 and TRBJ2-1; 7 bases match TRBD2. Per germline, CDR1 SGHRS and CDR2 YFSETQ. V lost 5 bases and J lost 7; bases outside the gene matches: 12. The CDR3 has 15 amino acids.

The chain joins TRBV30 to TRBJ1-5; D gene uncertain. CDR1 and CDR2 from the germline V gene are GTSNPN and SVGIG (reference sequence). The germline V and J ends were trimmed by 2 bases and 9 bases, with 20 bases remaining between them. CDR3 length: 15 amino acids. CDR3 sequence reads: CAWSPTGLLKPPQHF. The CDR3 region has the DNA TGTGCCTGGAGTCCGACTGGTTTGCTAAAACCGCCCCAGCATTTT.

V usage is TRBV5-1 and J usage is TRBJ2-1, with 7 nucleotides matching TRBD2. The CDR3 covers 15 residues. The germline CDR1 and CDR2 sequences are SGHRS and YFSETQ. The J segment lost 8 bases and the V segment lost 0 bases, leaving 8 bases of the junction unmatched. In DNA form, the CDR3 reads TGCGCCAGCAGCTTGGGGCGGGAGAGAGTGGATGAGCAGTTCTTC. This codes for CASSLGRERVDEQFF.

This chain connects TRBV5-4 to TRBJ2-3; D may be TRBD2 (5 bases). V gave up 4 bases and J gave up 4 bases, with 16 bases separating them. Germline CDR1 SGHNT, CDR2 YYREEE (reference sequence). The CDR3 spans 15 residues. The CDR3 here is CASSPPSTLADTQYF. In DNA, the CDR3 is TGTGCCAGCAGCCCCCCTAGCACCCTCGCAGATACGCAGTATTTT.

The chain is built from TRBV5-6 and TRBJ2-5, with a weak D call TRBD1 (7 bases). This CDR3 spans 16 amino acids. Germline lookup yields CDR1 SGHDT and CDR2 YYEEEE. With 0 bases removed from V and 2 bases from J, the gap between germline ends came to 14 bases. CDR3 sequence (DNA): TGTGCCAGCAGCTTGGTAGGAGGGACAGATCAAGAGACCCAGTACTTC. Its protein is CASSLVGGTDQETQYF.

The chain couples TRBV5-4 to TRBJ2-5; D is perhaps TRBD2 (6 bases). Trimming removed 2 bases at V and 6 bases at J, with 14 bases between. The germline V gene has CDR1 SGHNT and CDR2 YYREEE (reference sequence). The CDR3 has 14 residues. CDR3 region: CASSFSEGRKTQYF. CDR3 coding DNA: TGTGCCAGCAGCTTTTCTGAGGGGAGGAAGACCCAGTACTTC. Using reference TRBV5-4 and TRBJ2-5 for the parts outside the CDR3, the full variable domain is ETGVTQSPTHLIKTRGQQVTLRCSSQSGHNTVSWYQQALGQGPQFIFQYYREEENGRGNFPPRFSGLQFPNYSSELNVNALELDDSALYLCASSFSEGRKTQYFGPGTRLLVL.

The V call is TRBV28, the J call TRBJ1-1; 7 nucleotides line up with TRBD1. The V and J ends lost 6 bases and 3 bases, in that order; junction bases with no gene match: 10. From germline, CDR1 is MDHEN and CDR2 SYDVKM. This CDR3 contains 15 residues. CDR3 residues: CASSSRGRGDTEAFF. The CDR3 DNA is TGTGCCAGCAGCTCGAGGGGGCGCGGGGACACTGAAGCTTTCTTT.

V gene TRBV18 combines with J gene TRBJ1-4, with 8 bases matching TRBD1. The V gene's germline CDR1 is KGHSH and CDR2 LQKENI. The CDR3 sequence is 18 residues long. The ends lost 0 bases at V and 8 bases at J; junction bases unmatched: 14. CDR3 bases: TGTGCCAGCTCACCACCGTCGGGACAGGTTTCTTCGGGCGAAAAACTGTTTTTT. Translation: CASSPPSGQVSSGEKLFF.

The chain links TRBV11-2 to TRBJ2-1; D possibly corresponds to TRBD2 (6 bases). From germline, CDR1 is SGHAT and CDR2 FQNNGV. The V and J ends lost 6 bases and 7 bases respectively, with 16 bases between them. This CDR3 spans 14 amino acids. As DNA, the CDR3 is TGTGCCAGCAGTCCGTCGGGGGATTGGAATGAGCAGTTCTTC. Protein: CASSPSGDWNEQFF.

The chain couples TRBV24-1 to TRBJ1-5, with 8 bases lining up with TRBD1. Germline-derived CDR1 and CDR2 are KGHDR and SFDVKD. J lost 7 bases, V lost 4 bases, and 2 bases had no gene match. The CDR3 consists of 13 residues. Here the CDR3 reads CATSDRGHQPQHF. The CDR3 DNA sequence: TGTGCCACCAGTGACAGGGGGCACCAGCCCCAGCATTTT.

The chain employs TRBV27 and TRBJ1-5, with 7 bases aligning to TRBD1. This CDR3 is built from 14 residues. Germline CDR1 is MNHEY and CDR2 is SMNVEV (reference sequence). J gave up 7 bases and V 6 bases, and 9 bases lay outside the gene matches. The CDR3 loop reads CASSPDRVPQPQHF. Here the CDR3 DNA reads TGTGCCAGCAGCCCAGACAGGGTCCCCCAGCCCCAGCATTTT.

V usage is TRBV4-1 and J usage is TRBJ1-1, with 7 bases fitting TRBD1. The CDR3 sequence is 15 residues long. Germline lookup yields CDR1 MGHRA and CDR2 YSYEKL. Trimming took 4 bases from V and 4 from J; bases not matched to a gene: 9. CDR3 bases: TGCGCCAGCAGCCCCGGGCCGGGACAGAGCACTGAAGCTTTCTTT. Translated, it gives CASSPGPGQSTEAFF.

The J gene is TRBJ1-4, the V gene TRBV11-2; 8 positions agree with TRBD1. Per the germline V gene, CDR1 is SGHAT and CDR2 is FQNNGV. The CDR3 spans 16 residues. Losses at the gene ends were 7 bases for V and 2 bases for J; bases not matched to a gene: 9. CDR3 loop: CASTPNRGTTNEKLFF. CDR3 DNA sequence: TGTGCCAGCACCCCCAACAGGGGGACTACTAATGAAAAACTGTTTTTT.

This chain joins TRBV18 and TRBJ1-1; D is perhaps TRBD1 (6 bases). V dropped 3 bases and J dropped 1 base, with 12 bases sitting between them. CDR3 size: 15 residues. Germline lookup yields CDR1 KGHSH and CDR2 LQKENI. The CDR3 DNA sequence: TGTGCCAGCTCACCGACAGTACAGGGGAACACTGAAGCTTTCTTT. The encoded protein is CASSPTVQGNTEAFF.

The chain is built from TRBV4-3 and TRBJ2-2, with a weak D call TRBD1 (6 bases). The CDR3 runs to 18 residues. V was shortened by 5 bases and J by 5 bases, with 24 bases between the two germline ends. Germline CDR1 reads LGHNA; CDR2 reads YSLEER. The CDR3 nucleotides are TGCGCCAGCAGCTCGGGTGGGACAATGACTTCCCAGACCGGGGAGCTGTTTTTT. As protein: CASSSGGTMTSQTGELFF.

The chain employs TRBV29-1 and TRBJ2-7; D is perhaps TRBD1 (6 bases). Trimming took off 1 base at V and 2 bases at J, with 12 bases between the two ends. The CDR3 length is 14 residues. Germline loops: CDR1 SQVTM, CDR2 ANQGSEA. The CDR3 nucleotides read TGCAGCGTTGAAGGGGCAGGGGATCCCTACGAGCAGTACTTC. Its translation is CSVEGAGDPYEQYF.

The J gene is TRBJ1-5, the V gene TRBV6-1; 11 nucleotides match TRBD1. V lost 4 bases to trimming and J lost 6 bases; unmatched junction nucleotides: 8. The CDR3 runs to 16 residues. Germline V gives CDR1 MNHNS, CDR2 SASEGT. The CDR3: CASSARDRGIVQPQHF. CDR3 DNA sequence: TGTGCCAGCAGTGCCCGGGACAGGGGGATCGTTCAGCCCCAGCATTTT.

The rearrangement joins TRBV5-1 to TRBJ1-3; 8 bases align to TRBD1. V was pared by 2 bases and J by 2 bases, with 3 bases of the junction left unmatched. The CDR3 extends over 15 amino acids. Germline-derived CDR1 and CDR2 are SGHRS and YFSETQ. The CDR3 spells CASSLRTGTGNTIYF. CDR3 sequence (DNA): TGCGCCAGCAGCTTACGGACAGGGACTGGAAACACCATATATTTT.

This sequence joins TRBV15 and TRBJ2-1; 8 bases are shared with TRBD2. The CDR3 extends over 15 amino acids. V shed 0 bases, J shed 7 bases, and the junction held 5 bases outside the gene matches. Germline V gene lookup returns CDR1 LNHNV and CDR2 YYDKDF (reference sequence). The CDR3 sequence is CATSRDYPGGNEQFF. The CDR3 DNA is TGTGCCACCAGCAGAGATTACCCGGGAGGGAATGAGCAGTTCTTC.

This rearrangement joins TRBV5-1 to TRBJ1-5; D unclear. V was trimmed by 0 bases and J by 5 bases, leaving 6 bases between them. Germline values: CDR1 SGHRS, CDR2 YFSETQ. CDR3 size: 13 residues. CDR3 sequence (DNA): TGCGCCAGCAGCTTGGGGAGGGATCAGCCCCAGCATTTT. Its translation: CASSLGRDQPQHF.

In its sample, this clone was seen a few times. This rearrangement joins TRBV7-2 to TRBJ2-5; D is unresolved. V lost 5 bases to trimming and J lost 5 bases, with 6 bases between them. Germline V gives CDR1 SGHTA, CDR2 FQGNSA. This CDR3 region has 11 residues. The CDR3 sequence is CASSRHETQYF. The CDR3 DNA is TGTGCCAGCAGCCGACATGAGACCCAGTACTTC.

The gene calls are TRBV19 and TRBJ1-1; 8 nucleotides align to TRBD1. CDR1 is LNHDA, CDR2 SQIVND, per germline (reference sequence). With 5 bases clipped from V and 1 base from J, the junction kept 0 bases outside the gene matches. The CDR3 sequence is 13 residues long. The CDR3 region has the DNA TGTGCCAGTAGTCAGGGGGCGAACACTGAAGCTTTCTTT. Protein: CASSQGANTEAFF.

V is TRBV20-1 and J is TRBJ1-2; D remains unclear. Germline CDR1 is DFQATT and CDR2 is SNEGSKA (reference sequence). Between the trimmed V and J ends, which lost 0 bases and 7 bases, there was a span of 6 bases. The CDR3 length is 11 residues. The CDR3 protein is CSARDLVGYTF. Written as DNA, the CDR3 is TGCAGTGCTAGAGATCTCGTTGGCTACACCTTC.

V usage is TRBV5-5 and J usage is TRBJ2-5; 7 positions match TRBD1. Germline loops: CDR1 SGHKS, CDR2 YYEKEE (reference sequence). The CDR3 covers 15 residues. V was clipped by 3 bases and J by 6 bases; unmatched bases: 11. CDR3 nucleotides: TGTGCCAGCAGCTGGGACAGTCAGACGCGGCAGACCCAGTACTTC. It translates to CASSWDSQTRQTQYF.

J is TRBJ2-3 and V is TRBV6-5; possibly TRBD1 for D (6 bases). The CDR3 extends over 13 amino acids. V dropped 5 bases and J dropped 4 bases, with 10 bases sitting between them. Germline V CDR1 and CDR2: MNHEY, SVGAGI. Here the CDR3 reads CASSPTGPDTQYF. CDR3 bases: TGTGCCAGCAGTCCAACAGGGCCAGATACGCAGTATTTT.